The 20 T cell receptor beta chains below come from one sample, sequenced in a study of T cells in Graves' hyperthyroidism and ophthalmopathy. RNA transcripts gave rise to amplified TCR beta CDR3 regions. HTBI primers were used for first-round RT-PCR of the TCR CDR3. One entry per CDR3 protein results from TCRdb running MiXCR on the multiplex PCR reads. The profile shows more than 300,000 distinct CDR3 sequences, 13% of them singletons. Source material: blood. These receptors were obtained from a woman under 30 with Graves' hyperthyroidism.

This clonotype was found many times. This chain links TRBV27 with TRBJ1-1; no definite D call. The CDR3 extends over 12 amino acids. Germline-derived CDR1 and CDR2 are MNHEY and SMNVEV (reference sequence). Trimming took 8 bases from V and 1 from J, leaving 8 bases between them. The CDR3 sequence: CASQDPNTEAFF. The DNA of the CDR3 is TGTGCCAGCCAGGACCCGAACACTGAAGCTTTCTTT.

This clonotype was observed a few times. CDR3 nucleotides: TGCGCCAGCAGCCAAGACGAGTACAGGGTGAATGAGCAGTTCTTC. It translates to CASSQDEYRVNEQFF. The genes are TRBV4-3 and TRBJ2-1, with D possibly matching TRBD1 (6 bases). Trimming took 0 bases from V and 7 from J, leaving 13 bases between them. Looked up from germline, CDR1 is LGHNA and CDR2 is YSLEER. There are 15 residues in the CDR3.

This clonotype has a count of ten or more. This chain joins TRBV7-2 and TRBJ2-1, with D maybe TRBD2 (5 bases). V shed 5 bases and J shed 6 bases, with 14 bases lying between them. Germline CDR1 is SGHTA and CDR2 is FQGNSA. This CDR3 spans 14 amino acids. The CDR3 DNA reads as TGTGCCAGCAGCCCTGTAGCGAGCCTCAATGAGCAGTTCTTC. Translating it yields CASSPVASLNEQFF.

The J gene is TRBJ2-2, the V gene TRBV19, with a tentative D call TRBD1 (6 bases). Germline V CDR1 and CDR2: LNHDA, SQIVND (reference sequence). The CDR3 extends over 15 amino acids. V was shortened by 3 bases and J by 1 base, with 9 bases between the two germline ends. CDR3 bases: TGTGCCAGTAGTATCCTGGGACAGAACACCGGGGAGCTGTTTTTT. Residues: CASSILGQNTGELFF.

This chain joins TRBV4-3 and TRBJ2-7; D perhaps matches TRBD2 (5 bases). The CDR3 sequence is 15 residues long. From germline, CDR1 is LGHNA and CDR2 YSLEER. The ends were cut back, 3 bases at V and 0 bases at J, with 12 bases in the middle. This chain's CDR3 is CASSQLLGSSYEQYF. CDR3 in DNA: TGCGCCAGCAGCCAGCTGTTGGGGAGCTCCTACGAGCAGTACTTC.

In this sample, this clonotype turned up many times. V is TRBV7-9 and J is TRBJ1-1; 7 nucleotides align to TRBD1. Trimming removed 10 bases from V and 0 bases from J; junction bases left unmatched: 8. The CDR3 contains 14 residues. Germline lookup yields CDR1 SEHNR and CDR2 FQNEAQ (reference sequence). The CDR3 loop reads CATAGGQLNTEAFF. The CDR3 nucleotides are TGTGCCACCGCCGGGGGACAGTTGAACACTGAAGCTTTCTTT.

This clonotype was observed a few times. V gene TRBV5-8 combines with J gene TRBJ1-6; D not certain. Germline V gene sequence: CDR1 SGHTS, CDR2 YDEGEE. This CDR3 has 14 amino acids. V lost 0 bases and J 7 bases, leaving 8 bases between the germline ends. CDR3 bases: TGTGCCAGCAGCTTGGATACAATGAATTCACCCCTCCACTTT. Translating gives CASSLDTMNSPLHF. Combining the CDR3 with reference TRBV5-8 and TRBJ1-6 gives the whole variable domain EAGVTQSPTHLIKTRGQQATLRCSPISGHTSVYWYQQALGLGLQFLLWYDEGEERNRGNFPPRFSGRQFPNYSSELNVNALELEDSALYLCASSLDTMNSPLHFGNGTRLTVT.

This clonotype has a count of ten or more. The chain couples TRBV28 to TRBJ1-2; TRBD1 agrees at 7 bases. J was trimmed by 8 bases and V by 8 bases; bases with no gene match: 8. The germline V gene encodes CDR1 MDHEN and CDR2 SYDVKM. The CDR3 consists of 12 residues. The CDR3 nucleotides are TGTGCCAGCCTCTTGAGGGGGCAAGGCTACACCTTC. It yields the protein CASLLRGQGYTF.

Many counts were recorded for this clonotype. This sequence joins TRBV6-1 and TRBJ1-1, with no clear D. The germline V gene encodes CDR1 MNHNS and CDR2 SASEGT. This CDR3 comprises 15 residues. Trimming removed 6 bases from V and 1 base from J, with 15 bases in between. Here the CDR3 DNA reads TGTGCCAGCAGAACCCTGACGGTTTCGAACACTGAAGCTTTCTTT. Protein sequence: CASRTLTVSNTEAFF.

This clonotype has ten or more counts. V and J are TRBV28 and TRBJ1-1; D perhaps matches TRBD1 (6 bases). Trimming pared 8 bases from V and 1 base from J, leaving 17 bases between. The germline V gene has CDR1 MDHEN and CDR2 SYDVKM. The CDR3 runs 15 residues. The CDR3 loop reads CASFGGAEGNTEAFF. The CDR3 DNA reads as TGTGCCAGCTTCGGGGGCGCAGAAGGGAACACTGAAGCTTTCTTT.

This clonotype was observed many times. The V call is TRBV18, the J call TRBJ1-3; D remains ambiguous. This CDR3 contains 16 residues. The germline CDR1 and CDR2 sequences are KGHSH and LQKENI. V lost 3 bases, J lost 0 bases, and 12 bases lay in between. The CDR3 reads CASSPSEGASGNTIYF. CDR3 sequence (DNA): TGTGCCAGCTCACCTTCGGAGGGCGCCTCTGGAAACACCATATATTTT.

V is TRBV13 and J is TRBJ1-2; TRBD1 is a possible D gene (5 bases). Trimming took 4 bases from V and 6 from J, leaving 24 bases between them. CDR3 length equals 17 residues. Per germline, CDR1 PRHDT and CDR2 FYEKMQ (reference sequence). DNA of the CDR3: TGTGCCAGCAGCTCGTCAGGGCCAGGCTCGGGGGTGGATGGCTACACCTTC. It translates to CASSSSGPGSGVDGYTF.

This clonotype has a handful of counts. One end of the junction fails to match germline, which may point to a read error. V gene TRBV12-3 or TRBV12-4 combines with J gene TRBJ2-2; 8 bases line up with TRBD1. This CDR3 spans 13 amino acids. This chain's CDR3 is CASRQGGTGEPFF. The DNA of the CDR3 is TGTGCCAGCAGACAGGGGGGCACCGGGGAGCCGTTTTTT.

This clonotype was detected ten times or more. The chain recombines TRBV19 with TRBJ2-3, with 10 positions matching TRBD2. The CDR3 has 15 amino acids. Germline CDR1 is LNHDA and CDR2 is SQIVND (reference sequence). With V trimmed by 6 bases and J by 4 bases, 7 bases remained unmatched. The DNA of the CDR3 is TGTGCCAGTAGATCTAGCGGGAGAGGAGCAGATACGCAGTATTTT. Its protein product is CASRSSGRGADTQYF.

This clonotype was seen at least ten times. V is TRBV27 and J is TRBJ1-4; D call uncertain. Germline values: CDR1 MNHEY, CDR2 SMNVEV (reference sequence). This CDR3 has 15 amino acids. V was pared by 2 bases and J by 7 bases, with 14 bases between. The CDR3 is CASSLAPMGSEKLFF. The CDR3 DNA reads as TGTGCCAGCAGTTTAGCCCCAATGGGAAGTGAAAAACTGTTTTTT.

The chain links TRBV7-3 to TRBJ2-7; 9 nucleotides line up with TRBD1. Looked up from germline, CDR1 is SGHTA and CDR2 is FQGTGA. The V and J ends lost 2 bases and 3 bases, in that order; junction bases with no gene match: 5. The CDR3 runs to 15 residues. The CDR3, as DNA: TGTGCCAGCAGCTTACCCGGGACAGGGTTCTACGAGCAGTACTTC. Translation: CASSLPGTGFYEQYF.

This clonotype was seen at least ten times. This chain links TRBV14 with TRBJ2-3; D unclear. The CDR3 is 14 residues long. Trimming pared 0 bases from V and 4 bases from J, leaving 8 bases between. The germline gives CDR1 SGHDN, CDR2 FVKESK. CDR3 protein: CASSQDWVSDTQYF. DNA for the CDR3: TGTGCCAGCAGCCAAGATTGGGTATCAGATACGCAGTATTTT.

This clonotype occurred many times. The V and J genes are TRBV9 and TRBJ1-2; D unclear. Trimming took off 2 bases at V and 7 bases at J, with 18 bases between the two ends. The germline CDR1 and CDR2 sequences are SGDLS and YYNGEE. The CDR3 runs to 15 residues. The CDR3 DNA reads TGTGCCAGCAGCGTGAGCCTTGAGGGATACGGTGGCTACACCTTC. Protein sequence: CASSVSLEGYGGYTF.

This sequence joins TRBV4-1 and TRBJ2-1; no definite D call. The CDR3 extends over 14 amino acids. Trimming took 7 bases from V and 6 from J, leaving 16 bases between them. In germline, CDR1 is MGHRA, CDR2 YSYEKL. CDR3 in DNA: TGCGCCAGCACGTTGGATCGAACGCTCAATGAGCAGTTCTTC. It encodes CASTLDRTLNEQFF.

This clonotype has at least ten counts. The V call is TRBV12-3 or TRBV12-4, the J call TRBJ1-1; possible D gene TRBD1, 6 bases. Trimming removed 3 bases from V and 11 bases from J, with 19 bases in between. The CDR3 loop spans 14 amino acids. The CDR3 nucleotides are TGTGCCAGCAGTTTCGAAGGGGGGAACGGCGGGGCTTTCTTT. As protein: CASSFEGGNGGAFF.